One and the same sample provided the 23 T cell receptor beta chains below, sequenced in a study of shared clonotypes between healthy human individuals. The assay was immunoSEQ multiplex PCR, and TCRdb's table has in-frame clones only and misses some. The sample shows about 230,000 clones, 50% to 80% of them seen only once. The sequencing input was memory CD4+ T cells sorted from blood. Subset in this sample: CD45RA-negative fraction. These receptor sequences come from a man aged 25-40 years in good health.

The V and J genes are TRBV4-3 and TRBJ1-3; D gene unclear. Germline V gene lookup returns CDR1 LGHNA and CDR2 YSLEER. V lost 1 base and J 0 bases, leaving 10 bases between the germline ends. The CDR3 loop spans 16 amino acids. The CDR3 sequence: CASSQAITASGNTIYF. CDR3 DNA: TGCGCCAGCAGCCAAGCGATAACCGCCTCTGGAAACACCATATATTTT.

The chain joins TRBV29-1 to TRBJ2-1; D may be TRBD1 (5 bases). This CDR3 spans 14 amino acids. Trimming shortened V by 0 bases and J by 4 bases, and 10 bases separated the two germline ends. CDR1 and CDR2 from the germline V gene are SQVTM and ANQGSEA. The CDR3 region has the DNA TGCAGCGTTGAAGACAGGGCGAAATACAATGAGCAGTTCTTC. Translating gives CSVEDRAKYNEQFF.

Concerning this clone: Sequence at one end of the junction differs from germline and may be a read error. The DNA of the CDR3 is TGTGCCAGCACCTTAGGGGGGTTAGACACCGGGGAGCTGTTTTTT. It encodes CASTLGGLDTGELFF. The V gene is TRBV11-3, the J gene TRBJ2-2, with D perhaps TRBD1 or TRBD2 (6 bases each). This CDR3 is built from 15 residues. Germline V gene data show CDR1 as SGHNT and CDR2 as YENEEA.

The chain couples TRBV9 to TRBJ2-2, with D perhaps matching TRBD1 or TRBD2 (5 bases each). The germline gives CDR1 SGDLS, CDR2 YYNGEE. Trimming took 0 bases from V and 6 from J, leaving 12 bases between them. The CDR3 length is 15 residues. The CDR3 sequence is CASSVGLVGAGELFF. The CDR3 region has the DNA TGTGCCAGCAGCGTAGGCCTAGTGGGGGCCGGGGAGCTGTTTTTT.

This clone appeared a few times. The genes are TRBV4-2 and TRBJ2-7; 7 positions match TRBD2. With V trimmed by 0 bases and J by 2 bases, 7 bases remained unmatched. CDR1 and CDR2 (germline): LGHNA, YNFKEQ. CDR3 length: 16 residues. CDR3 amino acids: CASSQESSGGTYEQYF. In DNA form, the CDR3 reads TGTGCCAGCAGCCAAGAGTCTAGCGGAGGGACCTACGAGCAGTACTTC.

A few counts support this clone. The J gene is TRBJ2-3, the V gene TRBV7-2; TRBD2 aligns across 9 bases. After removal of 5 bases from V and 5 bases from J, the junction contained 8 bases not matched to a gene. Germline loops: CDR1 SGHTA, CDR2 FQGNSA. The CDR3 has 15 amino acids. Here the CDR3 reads CASSLGGGREDTQYF. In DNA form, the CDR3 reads TGTGCCAGCAGCCTAGGGGGCGGGAGGGAAGATACGCAGTATTTT.

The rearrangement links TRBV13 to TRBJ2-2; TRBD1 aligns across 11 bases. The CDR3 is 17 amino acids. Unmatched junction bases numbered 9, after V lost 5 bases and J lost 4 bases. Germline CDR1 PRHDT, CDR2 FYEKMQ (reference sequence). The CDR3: CASSRRTGGGGTGELFF. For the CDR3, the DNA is TGTGCCAGCAGCCGGCGGACAGGGGGCGGGGGCACCGGGGAGCTGTTTTTT. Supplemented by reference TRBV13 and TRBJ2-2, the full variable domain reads AAGVIQSPRHLIKEKRETATLKCYPIPRHDTVYWYQQGPGQDPQFLISFYEKMQSDKGSIPDRFSAQQFSDYHSELNMSSLELGDSALYFCASSRRTGGGGTGELFFGEGSRLTVL.

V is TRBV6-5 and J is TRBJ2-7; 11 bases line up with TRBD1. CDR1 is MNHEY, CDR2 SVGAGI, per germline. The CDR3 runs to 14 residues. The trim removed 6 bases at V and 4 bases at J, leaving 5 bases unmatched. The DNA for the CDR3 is TGTGCCAGCAGCCTCGGGACAGGGGGGTACGAGCAGTACTTC. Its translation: CASSLGTGGYEQYF.

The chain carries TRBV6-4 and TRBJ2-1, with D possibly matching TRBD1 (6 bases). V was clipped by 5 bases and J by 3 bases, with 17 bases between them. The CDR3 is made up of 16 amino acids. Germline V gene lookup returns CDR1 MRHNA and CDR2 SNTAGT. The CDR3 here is CASSPTDRGSYNEQFF. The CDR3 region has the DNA TGTGCCAGCAGTCCAACGGACAGAGGAAGCTACAATGAGCAGTTCTTC.

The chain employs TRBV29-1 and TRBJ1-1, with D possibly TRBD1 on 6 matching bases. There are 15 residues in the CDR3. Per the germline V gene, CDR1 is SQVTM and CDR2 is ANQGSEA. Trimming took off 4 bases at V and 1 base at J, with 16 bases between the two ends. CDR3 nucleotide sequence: TGCAGCGTTGTCGGAGGGGGGTCTTCGAACACTGAAGCTTTCTTT. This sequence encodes CSVVGGGSSNTEAFF.

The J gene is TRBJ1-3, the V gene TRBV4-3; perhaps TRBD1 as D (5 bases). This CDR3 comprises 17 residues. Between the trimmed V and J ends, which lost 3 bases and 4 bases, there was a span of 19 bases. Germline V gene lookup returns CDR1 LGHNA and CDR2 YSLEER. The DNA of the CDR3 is TGCGCCAGCAGCCAGGGCGGGGGTCCCCGGTCCGGAAACACCATATATTTT. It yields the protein CASSQGGGPRSGNTIYF.

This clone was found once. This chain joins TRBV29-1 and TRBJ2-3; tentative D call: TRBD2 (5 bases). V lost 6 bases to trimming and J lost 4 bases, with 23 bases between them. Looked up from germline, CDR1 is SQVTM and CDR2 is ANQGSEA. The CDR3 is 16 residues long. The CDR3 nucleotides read TGCAGCGTAGGTAAACTAGGTGCGGGTTGGTCAGATACGCAGTATTTT. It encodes CSVGKLGAGWSDTQYF.

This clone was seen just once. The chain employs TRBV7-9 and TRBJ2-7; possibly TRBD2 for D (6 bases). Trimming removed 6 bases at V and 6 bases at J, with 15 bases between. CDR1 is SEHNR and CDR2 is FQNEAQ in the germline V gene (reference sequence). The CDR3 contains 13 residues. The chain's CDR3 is CASRLNTGGEQYF. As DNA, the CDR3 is TGTGCCAGCAGATTAAACACCGGGGGCGAGCAGTACTTC.

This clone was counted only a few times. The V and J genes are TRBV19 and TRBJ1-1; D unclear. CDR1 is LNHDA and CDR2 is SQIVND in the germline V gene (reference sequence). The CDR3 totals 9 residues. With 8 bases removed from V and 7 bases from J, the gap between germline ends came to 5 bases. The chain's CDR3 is CASGREAFF. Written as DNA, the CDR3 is TGTGCCAGTGGGCGTGAAGCTTTCTTT. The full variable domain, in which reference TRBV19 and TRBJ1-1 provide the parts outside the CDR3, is DGGITQSPKYLFRKEGQNVTLSCEQNLNHDAMYWYRQDPGQGLRLIYYSQIVNDFQKGDIAEGYSVSREKKESFPLTVTSAQKNPTAFYLCASGREAFFGQGTRLTVV.

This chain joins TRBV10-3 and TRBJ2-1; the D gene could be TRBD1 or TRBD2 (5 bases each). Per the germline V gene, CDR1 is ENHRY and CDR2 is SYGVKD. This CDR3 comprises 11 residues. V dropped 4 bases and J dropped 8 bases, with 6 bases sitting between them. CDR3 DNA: TGTGCCATCAGTGTGGGGGATGAGCAGTTCTTC. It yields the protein CAISVGDEQFF.

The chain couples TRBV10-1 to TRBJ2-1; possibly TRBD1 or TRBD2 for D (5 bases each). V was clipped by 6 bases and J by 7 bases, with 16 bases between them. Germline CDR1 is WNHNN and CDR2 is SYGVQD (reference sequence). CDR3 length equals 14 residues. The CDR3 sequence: CASSRDAGWNEQFF. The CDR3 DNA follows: TGCGCCAGCAGCCGGGACGCCGGATGGAATGAGCAGTTCTTC.

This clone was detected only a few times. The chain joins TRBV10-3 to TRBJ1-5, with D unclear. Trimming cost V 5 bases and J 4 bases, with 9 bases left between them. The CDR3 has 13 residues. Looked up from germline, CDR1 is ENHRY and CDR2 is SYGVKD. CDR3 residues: CAISRDVNQPQHF. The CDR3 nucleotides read TGTGCCATCAGTCGAGACGTAAATCAGCCCCAGCATTTT.

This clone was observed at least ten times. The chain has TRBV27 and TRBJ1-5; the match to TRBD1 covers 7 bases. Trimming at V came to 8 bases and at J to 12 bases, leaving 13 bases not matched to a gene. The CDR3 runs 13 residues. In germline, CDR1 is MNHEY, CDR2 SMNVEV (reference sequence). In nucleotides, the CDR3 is TGTGCCAGCGGCCCCCAGGGGGGGAGGCGCCAGCATTTT. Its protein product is CASGPQGGRRQHF.

The CDR3 nucleotides are TGTGCCAGCAGCCAAAAAAGGGCCCAGGCTAGCACAGATACGCAGTATTTT. Amino acids: CASSQKRAQASTDTQYF. The chain links TRBV5-6 to TRBJ2-3; the D is unclear. The V gene's germline CDR1 is SGHDT and CDR2 YYEEEE. Trimming removed 4 bases at V and 0 bases at J, with 18 bases between. The CDR3 is 17 residues long.

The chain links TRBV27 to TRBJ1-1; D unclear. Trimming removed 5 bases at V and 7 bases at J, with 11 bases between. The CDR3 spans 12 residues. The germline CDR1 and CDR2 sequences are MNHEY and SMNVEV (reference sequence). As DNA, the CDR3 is TGTGCCAGCAGTCCTCCGGGTCTTGAAGCTTTCTTT. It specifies CASSPPGLEAFF.

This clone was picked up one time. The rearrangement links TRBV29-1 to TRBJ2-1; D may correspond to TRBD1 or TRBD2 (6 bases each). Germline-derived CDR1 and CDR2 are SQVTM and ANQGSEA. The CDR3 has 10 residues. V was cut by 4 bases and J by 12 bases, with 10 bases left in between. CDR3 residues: CSVAEGGQFF. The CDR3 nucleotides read TGCAGCGTTGCAGAGGGGGGGCAGTTCTTC.

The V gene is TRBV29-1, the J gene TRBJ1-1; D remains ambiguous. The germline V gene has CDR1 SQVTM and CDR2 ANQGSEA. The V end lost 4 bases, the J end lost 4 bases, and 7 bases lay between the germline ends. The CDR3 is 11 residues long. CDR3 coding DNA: TGCAGCGTTGGGGATTCCACTGAAGCTTTCTTT. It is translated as CSVGDSTEAFF.

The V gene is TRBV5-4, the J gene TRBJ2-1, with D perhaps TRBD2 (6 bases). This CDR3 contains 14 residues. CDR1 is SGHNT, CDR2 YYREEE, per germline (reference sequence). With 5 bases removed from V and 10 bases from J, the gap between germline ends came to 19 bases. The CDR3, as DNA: TGTGCCAGCAGTCGGAAGAGGGAGGAAGAGGAGCAGTTCTTC. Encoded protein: CASSRKREEEEQFF.